This record concerns one T cell receptor beta chain sequence. Its antigen is as yet unknown. An end of the junction does not agree with germline; a read error may underlie this. TCRbeta libraries were built with three rounds of nested PCR, modified from ARM-PCR. TCRdb passed the multiplex PCR reads through MiXCR, listing each CDR3 protein once. In the table there are 200,000 or so distinct CDR3 sequences, around 70% of which are singletons. This CDR3 spans 13 amino acids. CDR1 DFQATT and CDR2 SNEGSKA come from the germline V gene (reference sequence). This sample was included in a study of tumor and adjacent non-tumor tissue in lung cancer. The study's findings and limits: Significantly higher TCR diversity was found in tumor than normal lung.

No cell sorting was done before RNA was extracted from the tissue. The material sequenced was lung tumor tissue. V usage is TRBV20-1 and J usage is TRBJ1-4; maybe TRBD1 (6 bases). The sequence was obtained from a man between 60 and 75 years old with non-small cell lung cancer. CDR3 in DNA: TGCAGTGCTAGAGCAGGGGAAGTGGAAAAACCGTTTTTT. Protein sequence: CSARAGEVEKPFF.